This entry lists 13 T cell receptor beta chains sequenced from one sample in a study of shared clonotypes between healthy human individuals. Clones were sequenced by immunoSEQ multiplex PCR, and TCRdb holds only the in-frame ones, with some missing. The data show about 500,000 clones, approximately 80% seen once. The sequenced material came from PBMCs. The receptors stem from a woman between 40 and 50 years old in good health. Some clones in this sample may be carry-over from other donors' samples.

This chain links TRBV6-1 with TRBJ2-1, with TRBD1 matching 9 bases. Germline CDR1 reads MNHNS; CDR2 reads SASEGT. The CDR3 extends over 14 amino acids. The ends lost 3 bases at V and 9 bases at J; junction bases unmatched: 6. As DNA, the CDR3 is TGTGCCAGCAGTGAGGGGACAGGGATGCGTGAGCAGTTCTTC. This codes for CASSEGTGMREQFF.

As for this clone: With a far larger clone one base away, a read error is the likely cause. The identical CDR3 is also encoded by other nucleotide sequences in the sample. The chain employs TRBV5-1 and TRBJ1-2, with 8 bases identical to TRBD1. Losses at the gene ends were 4 bases for V and 6 bases for J; bases not matched to a gene: 11. CDR3 size: 15 residues. The germline V gene has CDR1 SGHRS and CDR2 YFSETQ. The CDR3 DNA reads TGCGCCAGCAGCCCGAGACCAGGGGGCAGGGATGGCTACACCTTC. Protein: CASSPRPGGRDGYTF.

CDR3 nucleotides: TGTGCCAGCAGCCCTCGACAGGTCGTCTCTGGAAACACCATATATTTT. This translates into CASSPRQVVSGNTIYF. The chain uses TRBV11-2 and TRBJ1-3; D possibly corresponds to TRBD1 (6 bases). Germline values: CDR1 SGHAT, CDR2 FQNNGV. The length of the CDR3 is 16 residues. V lost 5 bases, J lost 0 bases, and 14 bases lay in between.

A note on this clone: This specimen includes other DNA sequences encoding the same CDR3. The chain recombines TRBV5-1 with TRBJ2-3; 12 bases map to TRBD2. Per the germline V gene, CDR1 is SGHRS and CDR2 is YFSETQ. The ends lost 4 bases at V and 0 bases at J; junction bases unmatched: 3. The CDR3 runs 16 residues. CDR3 bases: TGCGCCAGCAGCCCTGGGACTAGCGGGAGCACAGATACGCAGTATTTT. This sequence encodes CASSPGTSGSTDTQYF.

The genes are TRBV7-3 and TRBJ2-3; D is unclear. The CDR3 spans 12 residues. CDR1 SGHTA and CDR2 FQGTGA come from the germline V gene. Deletions cut 2 bases from V and 8 bases from J, with 8 bases between. The CDR3 coding sequence is TGTGCCAGCAGCTTACCCCCGGGTACGCAGTATTTT. The encoded protein is CASSLPPGTQYF.

For this clone: This is likely an artifact of a read error, given a far larger clone one base away. Other nucleotide sequences from this sample produce the same CDR3. CDR3 residues: CAWSLQGEQYF. The CDR3 nucleotides are TGTGCCTGGAGTTTACAGGGCGAGCAGTACTTC. The chain has TRBV30 and TRBJ2-7, with a possible D match to TRBD1 (6 bases). Germline loops: CDR1 GTSNPN, CDR2 SVGIG (reference sequence). This CDR3 region has 11 residues. Trimming cost V 2 bases and J 6 bases, with 8 bases left between them.

As to this clone: A far larger clone is just one base off, so this is likely a read error. CDR3 nucleotide sequence: TGTGCCAGCAGTTTCAGGACAGGGTCGAACACTGAAGCTTTCTTT. Translated: CASSFRTGSNTEAFF. The chain has TRBV28 and TRBJ1-1; 8 bases agree with TRBD1. V lost 3 bases, J lost 1 base, and 4 bases stayed unmatched. The length of the CDR3 is 15 residues. Germline CDR1 and CDR2: MDHEN and SYDVKM.

The chain combines TRBV11-2 with TRBJ1-2; 10 nucleotides match TRBD1. Germline CDR1 and CDR2: SGHAT and FQNNGV. The CDR3 length is 13 residues. Trimming removed 4 bases from V and 8 bases from J; junction bases left unmatched: 4. CDR3 protein: CASSSTGGRGYTF. The DNA of the CDR3 is TGTGCCAGCAGCTCGACAGGGGGCAGGGGCTACACCTTC.

For this clone: The sample contains more than one DNA sequence encoding this CDR3. This sequence joins TRBV7-3 and TRBJ2-7, with D possibly being TRBD1 (6 bases). The CDR3 is made up of 13 amino acids. The V end was cut by 4 bases, the J end by 1 base, with 8 bases between. From germline, CDR1 is SGHTA and CDR2 FQGTGA. CDR3: CASSYGQSYEQYF. CDR3 in DNA: TGTGCCAGCAGCTACGGACAGTCCTACGAGCAGTACTTC. The full variable domain, in which reference TRBV7-3 and TRBJ2-7 provide the parts outside the CDR3, is GAGVSQTPSNKVTEKGKYVELRCDPISGHTALYWYRQSLGQGPEFLIYFQGTGAADDSGLPNDRFFAVRPEGSVSTLKIQRTERGDSAVYLCASSYGQSYEQYFGPGTRLTVT.

Here the CDR3 reads CASSYSRGGETQYF. As DNA, the CDR3 is TGTGCCAGCAGTTACTCGAGGGGTGGAGAGACCCAGTACTTC. The rearrangement uses TRBV6-5 and TRBJ2-5, with D perhaps assigned TRBD1 or TRBD2 (5 bases each). The CDR3 totals 14 residues. V was clipped by 0 bases and J by 4 bases, with 9 bases between them. Germline CDR1 reads MNHEY; CDR2 reads SVGAGI.

The chain carries TRBV27 and TRBJ1-4, with D unclear. Germline CDR1 MNHEY, CDR2 SMNVEV (reference sequence). The CDR3 sequence is 14 residues long. The V gene lost 8 bases and the J gene lost 1 base, with 11 bases spanning the gap. The CDR3 protein is CASRWKETNEKLFF. CDR3 DNA: TGTGCCAGCCGGTGGAAGGAAACTAATGAAAAACTGTTTTTT.

The rearrangement uses TRBV11-1 and TRBJ2-7, with TRBD2 identical over 10 bases. Trimming removed 5 bases from V and 2 bases from J; junction bases left unmatched: 3. This CDR3 has 14 residues. Germline lookup yields CDR1 SGHAT and CDR2 FQDESV (reference sequence). The CDR3 region is CASSRTSGAYEQYF. The CDR3 DNA follows: TGTGCCAGCAGCCGGACTAGCGGAGCCTACGAGCAGTACTTC.

Comment on this clone: A far more abundant clone sits one base away, making this likely a read error. Different DNA sequences within this sample yield the same CDR3. This sequence joins TRBV2 and TRBJ1-4, with TRBD1 as a possible D gene (5 bases). Germline V lookup: CDR1 SNHLY, CDR2 FYNNEI. The CDR3 loop spans 11 amino acids. The V end lost 9 bases, the J end lost 6 bases, and 8 bases lay between the germline ends. CDR3 nucleotides: TGTGCCAGTCAGGGCTATGAAAAACTGTTTTTT. It yields the protein CASQGYEKLFF.